This entry lists 10 T cell receptor beta chains sequenced from one sample in a study of blood T cell repertoires in COVID-19. Produced via immunoSEQ multiplex PCR; TCRdb's table is partial and in-frame only. The data show more than 250,000 clones, with more than 85% seen just once and about a fifth held by the top ten. Input material: PBMCs or T cells enriched from blood (not recorded which). The receptor source for this set is a woman in her twenties or thirties who had recovered from COVID-19.

The CDR3 coding sequence is TGCGCCAGCAGCTTGCAGGGCGTCGGGTCACCCCTCCACTTT. This codes for CASSLQGVGSPLHF. The chain employs TRBV5-1 and TRBJ1-6; TRBD1 might be the D (5 bases). The CDR3 covers 14 residues. Germline CDR1 and CDR2: SGHRS and YFSETQ. V was pared by 1 base and J by 10 bases, with 12 bases between.

This clone is a singleton in its sample. The CDR3 nucleotides read TGTGCCAGCAGACGGGACAGCAGCACAGATACGCAGTATTTT. Protein: CASRRDSSTDTQYF. This chain uses TRBV6-1 with TRBJ2-3, with TRBD1 identical over 7 bases. The CDR3 runs to 14 residues. Looked up from germline, CDR1 is MNHNS and CDR2 is SASEGT. The J segment lost 0 bases and the V segment lost 6 bases, leaving 3 bases of the junction unmatched.

This clone occurred a few times. The chain carries TRBV5-1 and TRBJ1-1, with D perhaps matching TRBD1 (5 bases). Germline CDR1 SGHRS, CDR2 YFSETQ. This CDR3 is 14 amino acids long. Trimming shortened V by 2 bases and J by 5 bases, and 13 bases separated the two germline ends. In nucleotides, the CDR3 is TGCGCCAGCAGCTTCCAGGGAAGGAGAACTGAAGCTTTCTTT. It is translated as CASSFQGRRTEAFF.

This chain connects TRBV7-8 to TRBJ2-7, with TRBD2 identical over 7 bases. Germline CDR1 and CDR2: SGHVS and FQNEAQ. The CDR3 has 15 amino acids. With 5 bases clipped from V and 2 bases from J, the junction kept 9 bases outside the gene matches. The CDR3 DNA sequence: TGTGCCAGCAGCCAGCGGTCGGGGGGTCCCTACGAGCAGTACTTC. Translating it yields CASSQRSGGPYEQYF.

The rearrangement uses TRBV28 and TRBJ1-2; D remains unclear. The CDR3 totals 12 residues. From germline, CDR1 is MDHEN and CDR2 SYDVKM. The V end lost 5 bases, the J end lost 5 bases, and 9 bases lay between the germline ends. As DNA, the CDR3 is TGTGCCAGCAGTCCCGTCGGGTATGGCTACACCTTC. This sequence encodes CASSPVGYGYTF.

The chain combines TRBV5-5 with TRBJ2-7; 8 bases agree with TRBD1. The germline gives CDR1 SGHKS, CDR2 YYEKEE (reference sequence). This CDR3 contains 15 residues. Trimming cost V 3 bases and J 6 bases; bases outside gene matches: 11. CDR3 DNA sequence: TGTGCCAGCAGCTGGGCTGGACAGGGTTTCGGCGAGCAGTACTTC. Protein: CASSWAGQGFGEQYF.

This chain links TRBV6-5 with TRBJ2-7; D perhaps matches TRBD2 (5 bases). This CDR3 has 14 residues. The ends were cut back, 5 bases at V and 7 bases at J, with 18 bases in the middle. Germline CDR1 reads MNHEY; CDR2 reads SVGAGI. CDR3 region: CASSTMGSSGEQYF. The CDR3 DNA follows: TGTGCCAGCAGTACCATGGGGAGCTCCGGTGAGCAGTACTTC.

This clone was seen a single time. The rearrangement uses TRBV19 and TRBJ1-6; tentative D call: TRBD1 (6 bases). Germline values: CDR1 LNHDA, CDR2 SQIVND (reference sequence). V was cut by 5 bases and J by 7 bases, with 9 bases left in between. The CDR3 runs to 13 residues. For the CDR3, the DNA is TGTGCCAGTAGTTCCAGGGGAAATTCACCCCTCCACTTT. This translates into CASSSRGNSPLHF.

The chain links TRBV5-6 to TRBJ2-7; a weak D match, TRBD1 (6 bases). CDR1 and CDR2 from the germline V gene are SGHDT and YYEEEE. The V gene lost 2 bases and the J gene lost 5 bases, with 17 bases spanning the gap. CDR3 length: 15 residues. The CDR3 spells CASSFLAGGLDEQYF. The CDR3 DNA sequence: TGTGCCAGCAGCTTCCTGGCTGGGGGCCTTGACGAGCAGTACTTC.

The chain is built from TRBV19 and TRBJ2-7; possibly TRBD2 for D (5 bases). Trimming cost V 2 bases and J 2 bases, with 16 bases left between them. Per germline, CDR1 LNHDA and CDR2 SQIVND (reference sequence). The CDR3 totals 16 residues. This CDR3 is CASSIRSRTSPYEQYF. The CDR3, as DNA: TGTGCCAGTAGTATAAGGTCCAGGACTTCTCCCTACGAGCAGTACTTC.